These T cell receptor beta chains were read from a single sample in a study of tumor and adjacent non-tumor tissue in lung cancer. TCRdb processed the multiplex PCR reads anew with MiXCR; each CDR3 protein has one entry. The sample includes about 110,000 distinct CDR3 sequences, more than 70% of them seen just once. Sequenced material: lung tumor tissue. These receptors all come from a woman in her sixties or seventies with non-small cell lung cancer. The CDR3 runs from the conserved cysteine through the conserved F or W. A D gene is named only where the DNA matches it firmly. Some rows mark clone size as missing; the rest say once, few, many or name a class of expanded clone.

TRBJ2-5 NA TRBV4-3 NA TGTGCAAGCAGCCGACACCGGGACCCACAAGAGACCCAGTACTTC CASSRHRDPQETQYF
TRBJ2-2 NA TRBV20-1 NA TGCAATGCTAATGGACAGACCGGGGGGCTGCTTTTT CNANGQTGGLLF
TRBJ1-1 NA TRBV28 once TGTGCCAGCGGGGAACAGGAGGTTGTAGCTGAAGCTTTCTTT CASGEQEVVAEAFF
TRBJ2-1 TRBD2 TRBV6-2/TRBV6-3 NA TGTGCCAGCATCGGTCCCGTTTTAGCGGGGAGGGACAATGAGCAGTTCTTC CASIGPVLAGRDNEQFF
TRBJ2-2 TRBD2 TRBV11-3 NA TGTGCCAGCAGCTTAGTATCCGGGGGCGGCGGGGGGCTCTTTTTT CASSLVSGGGGGLFF
TRBJ2-2 NA TRBV20-1 NA TGCAGTGCTAGAGTCACACGGCGGGACACCGGGGAGCCGTTTTTT CSARVTRRDTGEPFF
TRBJ1-2 NA TRBV5-5 NA TGTGCCAGCAGCTTGGTTACGGCTCCGGGTCGCCTGTGGTATGGCTTCACCTTC CASSLVTAPGRLWYGFTF
TRBJ2-1 NA TRBV11-2 NA TGCGCCAGCAGCTTAGTACGGAGCTCCTACTATGAGCAGTTCTTC CASSLVRSSYYEQFF
TRBJ2-5 NA TRBV6-2/TRBV6-3 NA TGTGCCAGCGCCCTCAAGGACTACCAGGTCCGAGAGACTCAGTACTTC CASALKDYQVRETQYF
TRBJ2-7 TRBD2 TRBV11-2 few TGTGCCAGCAGCGCCTGGGGTAGCGGGAGAGGAGAGCAGTACTTC CASSAWGSGRGEQYF
TRBJ2-7 TRBD1 TRBV6-6 NA TGTACCAGCAGTGTCCAGACAGGGGGAGACTACAAGCAGTACTTT CTSSVQTGGDYKQYF
TRBJ2-7 TRBD1 TRBV6-6 NA TGTAGCAGCAGTCGCCAGACAGGGGGAGACTACGAGCACTACTTT CSSSRQTGGDYEHYF
TRBJ2-6 NA TRBV28 many TGTGCCAGCAGTCTCGGAGGTCCTGGGGCCAACGTCCTGACTTTC CASSLGGPGANVLTF
TRBJ2-7 TRBD2 TRBV30 NA TGTGCCTGGAGTGCGTGGGGGGGATCGATCGACGAGCAGTACTTC CAWSAWGGSIDEQYF
TRBJ2-2 TRBD1 TRBV5-1 NA TGCGCCAGCAACAGACATGCAGGACAGGGAGTTACCGGGGAGCTGTTTTTC CASNRHAGQGVTGELFF
TRBJ2-1 NA TRBV5-5 many TGTGCCAGCAGCTTCTCTGACGGTCGCAATGAGCAGTTCTTC CASSFSDGRNEQFF